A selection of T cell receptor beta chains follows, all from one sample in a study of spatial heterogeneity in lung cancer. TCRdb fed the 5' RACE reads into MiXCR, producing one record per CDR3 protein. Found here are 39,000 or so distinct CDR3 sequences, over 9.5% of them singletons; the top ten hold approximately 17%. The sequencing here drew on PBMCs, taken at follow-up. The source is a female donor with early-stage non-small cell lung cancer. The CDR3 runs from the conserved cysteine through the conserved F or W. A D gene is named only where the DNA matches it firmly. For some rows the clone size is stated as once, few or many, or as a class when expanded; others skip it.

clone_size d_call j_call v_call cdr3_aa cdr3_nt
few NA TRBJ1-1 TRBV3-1 CASSKRRNTEAFF TGTGCCAGCAGCAAAAGGAGAAACACTGAAGCTTTCTTT
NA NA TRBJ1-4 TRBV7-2 CASSLVQSSWEKLFF TGTGCCAGCAGCTTAGTTCAGTCCAGTTGGGAAAAACTGTTTTTT
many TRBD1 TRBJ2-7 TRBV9 CASSVAGGGYEQYF TGTGCCAGCAGCGTAGCAGGGGGCGGCTACGAGCAGTACTTC
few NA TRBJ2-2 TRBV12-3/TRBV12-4 CASSMGTTGELFF TGTGCCAGCAGTATGGGGACCACCGGGGAGCTGTTTTTT
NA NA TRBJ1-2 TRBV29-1 CSVAQTKYGYTF TGCAGCGTTGCCCAGACGAAATATGGCTACACCTTC
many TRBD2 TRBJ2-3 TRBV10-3 CAISEEETSGYSYTDTQYF TGTGCCATCAGTGAGGAGGAGACTAGCGGGTACTCCTACACAGATACGCAGTATTTT
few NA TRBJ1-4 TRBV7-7 CASSPREGEKLFF TGTGCCAGCAGCCCCAGGGAGGGAGAAAAACTGTTTTTT
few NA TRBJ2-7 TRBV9 CASSPSGTRPYEQYF TGTGCCAGCAGCCCCTCCGGGACAAGACCCTACGAGCAGTACTTC
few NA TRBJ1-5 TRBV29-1 CSVAGDSNQPQHF TGCAGCGTTGCAGGGGACAGCAATCAGCCCCAGCATTTT
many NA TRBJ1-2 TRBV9 CASSASNYGYTF TGTGCCAGCAGCGCCTCTAACTATGGCTACACCTTC
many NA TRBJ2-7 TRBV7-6 CASSLALDEQYF TGTGCCAGCAGCTTAGCGCTGGACGAGCAGTACTTC
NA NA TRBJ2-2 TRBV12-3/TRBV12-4 CASSPLRDTGELFF TGTGCCAGCAGTCCCCTGCGGGACACCGGGGAGCTGTTTTTT
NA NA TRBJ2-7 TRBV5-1 CASSRISGHEQYF TGCGCCAGCAGCAGAATCTCTGGGCACGAGCAGTACTTC
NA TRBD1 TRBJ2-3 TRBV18 CASSPVQGGTDTQYF TGTGCCAGCTCACCGGTACAGGGGGGCACAGATACGCAGTATTTT
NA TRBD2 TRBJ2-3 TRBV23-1 CASSQEASGHPTDTQYF TGCGCCAGCAGTCAGGAGGCTAGCGGACATCCCACAGATACGCAGTATTTT
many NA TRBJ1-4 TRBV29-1 CSVERDTNEKLFF TGCAGCGTTGAGAGGGACACTAATGAAAAACTGTTTTTT
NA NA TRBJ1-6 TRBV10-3 CAIRPTADNSPLHF TGTGCCATCAGGCCGACCGCTGATAATTCACCCCTCCACTTT
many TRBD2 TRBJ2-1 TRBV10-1 CASSDPLAGEAANEQFF TGCGCCAGCAGTGACCCTCTAGCGGGGGAGGCAGCGAATGAGCAGTTCTTC
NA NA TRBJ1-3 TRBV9 CASSVAGGQRSGNTIYF TGTGCCAGCAGCGTAGCGGGAGGGCAACGATCTGGAAACACCATATATTTT
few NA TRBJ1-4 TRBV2 CASSEAAGRREKLFF TGTGCCAGCAGTGAAGCGGCAGGGCGGCGGGAAAAACTGTTTTTT
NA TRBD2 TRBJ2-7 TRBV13 CASSRAGGSYEQYF TGTGCCAGCAGCCGAGCGGGGGGCTCCTACGAGCAGTACTTC
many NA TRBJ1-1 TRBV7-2 CASSRGTNTEAFF TGTGCCAGCAGCCGTGGGACAAACACTGAAGCTTTCTTT
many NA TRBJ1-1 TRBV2 CASRWGDTEAFF TGTGCCAGCAGGTGGGGAGACACTGAAGCTTTCTTT
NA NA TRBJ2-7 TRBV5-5 CASSDRQGGNEQYF TGTGCCAGCAGCGATCGACAGGGAGGTAACGAGCAGTACTTC
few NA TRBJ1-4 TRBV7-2 CASSLDSSNEKLFF TGTGCCAGCAGCTTGGACAGTTCTAATGAAAAACTGTTTTTT
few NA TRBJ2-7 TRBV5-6 CASSLRGAGYSYEQYF TGTGCCAGCAGCTTGCGAGGGGCCGGGTATTCCTACGAGCAGTACTTC
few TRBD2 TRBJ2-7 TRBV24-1 CATSDLWDYSYEQYF TGTGCCACCAGTGATTTATGGGACTATTCCTACGAGCAGTACTTC
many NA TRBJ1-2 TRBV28 CASSPPRAMGYTF TGTGCCAGCAGTCCGCCCAGGGCCATGGGCTACACCTTC
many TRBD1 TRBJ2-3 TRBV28 CASSFADRGITDTQYF TGTGCCAGCAGTTTCGCGGACAGGGGGATTACAGATACGCAGTATTTT
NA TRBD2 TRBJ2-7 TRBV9 CASSVAGGVVHEQYF TGTGCCAGCAGCGTAGCGGGGGGAGTAGTCCACGAGCAGTACTTC
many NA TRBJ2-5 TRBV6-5 CASSYSVVETQYF TGTGCCAGCAGTTACTCGGTCGTGGAGACCCAGTACTTC
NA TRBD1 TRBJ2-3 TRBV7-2 CASSLWQGGTDTQYF TGTGCCAGCAGCTTGTGGCAGGGGGGCACAGATACGCAGTATTTT
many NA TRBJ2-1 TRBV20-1 CSARPGDSYNEQFF TGCAGTGCTAGGCCCGGGGACTCCTACAATGAGCAGTTCTTC
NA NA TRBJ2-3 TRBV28 CASSSRPDTQYF TGTGCCAGCAGTTCCCGTCCAGATACGCAGTATTTT
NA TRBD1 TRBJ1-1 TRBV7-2 CASSSQGQGVTDTEAFF TGTGCCAGCAGCTCGCAGGGGCAGGGGGTAACGGACACTGAAGCTTTCTTT
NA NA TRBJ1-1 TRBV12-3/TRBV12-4 CASRVGPLNTEAFF TGTGCCAGCAGAGTCGGGCCCCTGAACACTGAAGCTTTCTTT
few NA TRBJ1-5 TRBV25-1 CASSGGGQQPQHF TGTGCCAGCAGTGGAGGGGGTCAACAGCCCCAGCATTTT